The 27 T cell receptor beta chains reported below all come from one sample, sequenced in a study of early T cells in non-severe SARS-CoV-2 infection (dated by TCRdb to the early 2020s). The method behind the library was 5' RACE. The sequencer listed for this sample is NextSeq 500. TCRdb applied fastp at Q25 and MiXCR to the public reads, then kept only in-frame beta chains. Records with the same CDR3 protein are collapsed into one entry carrying the most frequent genes and DNA. The sample includes tens of thousands of distinct CDR3 sequences, with under 8% observed a single time. The ten largest clones capture around 5% of the sample. The sequences come from whole blood, collected at baseline. These receptors came from an adult who was a healthcare worker with PCR-confirmed SARS-CoV-2 infection or an uninfected control (not recorded which).

The J gene is TRBJ1-1, the V gene TRBV7-3, with TRBD1 as a possible D gene (5 bases). This CDR3 is 14 amino acids long. Looked up from germline, CDR1 is SGHTA and CDR2 is FQGTGA. The ends were cut back, 1 base at V and 3 bases at J, with 9 bases in the middle. This chain's CDR3 is CASSLNGGYTEAFF. The CDR3, as DNA: TGTGCCAGCAGCTTAAACGGGGGTTACACTGAAGCTTTCTTT.

CDR3 residues: CASSEGQGATYEQYF. DNA for the CDR3: TGTGCCAGCAGCGAGGGACAGGGAGCAACCTACGAGCAGTACTTC. The chain is built from TRBV13 and TRBJ2-7; 9 nucleotides align to TRBD1. The junction had 7 bases not matched to a gene; V was cut back by 5 bases and J by 2 bases. Germline V gives CDR1 PRHDT, CDR2 FYEKMQ (reference sequence). The CDR3 loop spans 15 amino acids.

This clonotype was recorded a few times. The chain recombines TRBV10-2 with TRBJ1-5; D is undetermined. The CDR3 consists of 13 residues. The ends were cut back, 2 bases at V and 9 bases at J, with 11 bases in the middle. The germline CDR1 and CDR2 sequences are WSHSY and SAAADI. This chain's CDR3 is CASSETGEGPQHF. In DNA form, the CDR3 reads TGCGCCAGCAGTGAGACGGGTGAGGGGCCCCAGCATTTT.

This clonotype was seen ten or more times. The chain has TRBV18 and TRBJ1-5; D is unresolved. V lost 3 bases, J lost 4 bases, and 7 bases lay in between. Germline V gives CDR1 KGHSH, CDR2 LQKENI. This CDR3 is 13 amino acids long. CDR3: CASSPEGNQPQHF. The CDR3, as DNA: TGTGCCAGCTCACCGGAAGGGAATCAGCCCCAGCATTTT. The full variable domain, completed using reference TRBV18 and TRBJ1-5, is NAGVMQNPRHLVRRRGQEARLRCSPMKGHSHVYWYRQLPEEGLKFMVYLQKENIIDESGMPKERFSAEFPKEGPSILRIQQVVRGDSAAYFCASSPEGNQPQHFGDGTRLSIL.

This clonotype was detected a few times. The chain joins TRBV20-1 to TRBJ1-1; a possible D gene is TRBD1 (6 bases). Germline assignment: CDR1 DFQATT and CDR2 SNEGSKA (reference sequence). The CDR3 runs 14 residues. V dropped 3 bases and J dropped 5 bases, with 16 bases sitting between them. The CDR3 region has the DNA TGCAGTGCTAGGCAACAGGGTAGGGGGACTGAAGCTTTCTTT. Protein: CSARQQGRGTEAFF.

This clonotype appeared a few times. The chain carries TRBV7-6 and TRBJ2-5, with 9 positions matching TRBD1. The CDR3 runs to 14 residues. Germline values: CDR1 SGHVS, CDR2 FNYEAQ. V was clipped by 4 bases and J by 4 bases; unmatched bases: 4. The CDR3 protein is CASSSPDRGETQYF. DNA of the CDR3: TGTGCCAGCAGCTCCCCGGACAGGGGAGAGACCCAGTACTTC. Complete variable domain (other parts from reference TRBV7-6 and TRBJ2-5): GAGVSQSPRYKVTKRGQDVALRCDPISGHVSLYWYRQALGQGPEFLTYFNYEAQQDKSGLPNDRFSAERPEGSISTLTIQRTEQRDSAMYRCASSSPDRGETQYFGPGTRLLVL.

The table lists this clonotype with many counts. V gene TRBV19 combines with J gene TRBJ1-4, with D perhaps TRBD1 (5 bases). This CDR3 has 15 amino acids. Germline V lookup: CDR1 LNHDA, CDR2 SQIVND (reference sequence). Trimming removed 3 bases at V and 0 bases at J, with 8 bases between. This CDR3 reads CASSIRGSTNEKLFF. CDR3 DNA sequence: TGTGCCAGTAGTATTCGGGGCTCAACTAATGAAAAACTGTTTTTT.

The gene calls are TRBV10-3 and TRBJ1-2; 10 positions match TRBD1. V shed 3 bases, J shed 6 bases, and the junction held 4 bases outside the gene matches. The CDR3 has 14 amino acids. Germline CDR1 reads ENHRY; CDR2 reads SYGVKD. The CDR3 DNA reads as TGTGCCATCAGTGACGGGACAGGGGCAAATGGCTACACCTTC. This sequence encodes CAISDGTGANGYTF.

This clonotype showed up many times. V and J are TRBV9 and TRBJ2-2; D not resolved. Trimming removed 4 bases at V and 3 bases at J, with 7 bases between. CDR1 SGDLS and CDR2 YYNGEE come from the germline V gene. The CDR3 covers 13 residues. CDR3 sequence reads: CASSPSHTGELFF. CDR3 nucleotide sequence: TGTGCCAGCAGCCCATCGCACACCGGGGAGCTGTTTTTT.

This clonotype showed up just a few times. The J gene is TRBJ1-3, the V gene TRBV5-1; D not certain. V shed 0 bases and J shed 1 base, with 5 bases lying between them. This CDR3 has 14 amino acids. Germline lookup yields CDR1 SGHRS and CDR2 YFSETQ. The CDR3 loop reads CASSLDPSGNTIYF. CDR3 nucleotides: TGCGCCAGCAGCTTGGACCCGTCTGGAAACACCATATATTTT.

In its sample, this clonotype was seen a few times. This chain joins TRBV7-6 and TRBJ2-3; 14 bases are shared with TRBD2. The trim removed 5 bases at V and 3 bases at J, leaving 13 bases unmatched. The CDR3 is made up of 19 amino acids. The V gene's germline CDR1 is SGHVS and CDR2 FNYEAQ. CDR3 nucleotide sequence: TGTGCCAGCAGCACGACTAGCGGGGGGGCCGGGGATAGGACAGATACGCAGTATTTT. Protein: CASSTTSGGAGDRTDTQYF.

This rearrangement joins TRBV28 to TRBJ2-7; D is tentatively TRBD1 or TRBD2 (5 bases each). Between the trimmed V and J ends, which lost 7 bases and 9 bases, there was a span of 13 bases. This CDR3 is 11 amino acids long. The germline V gene has CDR1 MDHEN and CDR2 SYDVKM. This CDR3 is CASNGGRGQYF. The CDR3 DNA follows: TGTGCCAGCAATGGGGGAAGGGGGCAGTACTTC.

This clonotype was detected ten times or more. The chain recombines TRBV5-6 with TRBJ2-1; no clear D. V was clipped by 2 bases and J by 6 bases, with 3 bases between them. Germline V gives CDR1 SGHDT, CDR2 YYEEEE. This CDR3 is built from 11 residues. The CDR3 DNA is TGTGCCAGCAGCTTTTCCAATGAGCAGTTCTTC. This gives the protein CASSFSNEQFF. Drawing the rest from reference TRBV5-6 and TRBJ2-1, the complete variable domain is DAGVTQSPTHLIKTRGQQVTLRCSPKSGHDTVSWYQQALGQGPQFIFQYYEEEERQRGNFPDRFSGHQFPNYSSELNVNALLLGDSALYLCASSFSNEQFFGPGTRLTVL.

This clonotype was seen many times. The V and J genes are TRBV10-1 and TRBJ2-3, with a possible D match to TRBD2 (5 bases). The germline V gene encodes CDR1 WNHNN and CDR2 SYGVQD (reference sequence). The CDR3 is 12 amino acids. V lost 5 bases and J 5 bases, leaving 8 bases between the germline ends. The CDR3 bases are TGCGCCAGCAGTAGCGGAGGAGATACGCAGTATTTT. It is translated as CASSSGGDTQYF.

This clonotype was counted at least ten times. A junction boundary mismatches the germline segment, possibly from a read error. The genes are TRBV6-1 and TRBJ1-5; weak D call: TRBD1 (6 bases). The CDR3 contains 14 residues. In germline, CDR1 is MNHNS, CDR2 SASEGT. The CDR3 reads CASSEGGAFWPQHF. For the CDR3, the DNA is TGTGCCAGCAGCGAAGGGGGTGCTTTTTGGCCCCAGCATTTT.

The J gene is TRBJ2-5, the V gene TRBV6-6, with 8 positions matching TRBD2. The V and J ends lost 8 bases and 5 bases, in that order; junction bases with no gene match: 10. Germline assignment: CDR1 MNHNY and CDR2 SVGAGI (reference sequence). This CDR3 is 14 amino acids long. This CDR3 reads CASLAGPTRETQYF. As DNA, the CDR3 is TGTGCCAGCCTAGCGGGCCCTACCAGGGAGACCCAGTACTTC.

This clonotype was counted at least ten times. J is TRBJ2-1 and V is TRBV2; D call uncertain. Germline assignment: CDR1 SNHLY and CDR2 FYNNEI. V lost 6 bases, J lost 5 bases, and 14 bases lay in between. CDR3 length: 14 residues. CDR3 residues: CASRIRRQDNEQFF. The CDR3 coding sequence is TGTGCCAGCAGGATTAGGCGGCAGGACAATGAGCAGTTCTTC.

The table lists this clonotype with many counts. CDR3 in amino acids: CASSFPGQVQETQYF. The CDR3 coding sequence is TGTGCCAGCAGCTTCCCCGGACAGGTTCAAGAGACCCAGTACTTC. This chain links TRBV7-8 with TRBJ2-5, with 7 bases lining up with TRBD1. The CDR3 loop spans 15 amino acids. J lost 2 bases, V lost 3 bases, and 6 bases had no gene match. CDR1 is SGHVS, CDR2 FQNEAQ, per germline.

This clonotype was counted ten times or more. The V gene is TRBV7-2, the J gene TRBJ2-7, with TRBD1 matching 8 bases. Losses at the gene ends were 5 bases for V and 6 bases for J; bases not matched to a gene: 6. In germline, CDR1 is SGHTA, CDR2 FQGNSA. The CDR3 is 13 amino acids. The CDR3 DNA is TGTGCCAGCAGCCAAGGGACAGGACTCGAGCAGTACTTC. This encodes CASSQGTGLEQYF.

This clonotype was seen more than once but under ten times. For the CDR3, the DNA is TGTGCCAGCAGCCTTACCGGACAGGCCCCCTACGAGCAGTACTTC. Translated: CASSLTGQAPYEQYF. The V gene is TRBV3-1, the J gene TRBJ2-7; TRBD1 matches 7 bases. The CDR3 is made up of 15 amino acids. Germline CDR1 LGHDT, CDR2 YNNKEL (reference sequence). V trimming: 4 bases; J trimming: 2 bases; junction bases outside the gene matches: 8.

This clonotype showed up just a few times. V is TRBV7-2 and J is TRBJ2-5; D is perhaps TRBD2 (6 bases). Germline V CDR1 and CDR2: SGHTA, FQGNSA. The CDR3 runs 15 residues. V lost 3 bases, J lost 5 bases, and 16 bases lay in between. The DNA of the CDR3 is TGTGCCAGCAGCTTGGGGGGAACGGGAGAGGAGACCCAGTACTTC. It is translated as CASSLGGTGEETQYF.

There are many counts of this clonotype. V is TRBV18 and J is TRBJ2-5, with D perhaps TRBD2 (5 bases). This CDR3 has 13 amino acids. Germline-derived CDR1 and CDR2 are KGHSH and LQKENI. V gave up 2 bases and J gave up 5 bases, with 9 bases separating them. CDR3 in DNA: TGTGCCAGCTCACCATTAGGACTGGAGACCCAGTACTTC. Protein product: CASSPLGLETQYF.

Only a few counts were recorded for this clonotype. The chain couples TRBV27 to TRBJ2-4; D not certain. Germline V gives CDR1 MNHEY, CDR2 SMNVEV (reference sequence). The length of the CDR3 is 13 residues. V dropped 8 bases and J dropped 0 bases, with 8 bases sitting between them. CDR3 region: CASGVGAKNIQYF. CDR3 DNA: TGTGCCAGCGGAGTAGGAGCCAAAAACATTCAGTACTTC.

The chain recombines TRBV20-1 with TRBJ1-2; D is unresolved. This CDR3 region has 11 residues. Germline V gene data show CDR1 as DFQATT and CDR2 as SNEGSKA (reference sequence). Trimming shortened V by 6 bases and J by 7 bases, and 12 bases separated the two germline ends. CDR3 region: CSAVPESGYTF. In DNA, the CDR3 is TGCAGTGCAGTCCCCGAATCTGGCTACACCTTC.

This clonotype was recorded at least ten times. The rearrangement joins TRBV5-6 to TRBJ1-1; perhaps TRBD1 as D (5 bases). From germline, CDR1 is SGHDT and CDR2 YYEEEE. This CDR3 has 14 amino acids. V gave up 2 bases and J gave up 4 bases, with 12 bases separating them. The CDR3: CASSLSGRSTEAFF. The CDR3 DNA follows: TGTGCCAGCAGCTTATCAGGGAGGAGCACTGAAGCTTTCTTT.

This clonotype was found many times. The rearrangement uses TRBV18 and TRBJ2-2; no firm D call. The V and J ends lost 1 base and 1 base respectively, with 4 bases between them. Germline loops: CDR1 KGHSH, CDR2 LQKENI. The CDR3 totals 14 residues. CDR3 in DNA: TGTGCCAGCTCACCACGGCAGAACACCGGGGAGCTGTTTTTT. It codes for CASSPRQNTGELFF.

Turning to this clonotype: This may be a read error: a much more frequent sequence differs by one nucleotide. V usage is TRBV28 and J usage is TRBJ2-6; TRBD1 matches at 9 bases. There are 17 residues in the CDR3. J was trimmed by 3 bases and V by 9 bases; bases with no gene match: 12. Germline loops: CDR1 MDHEN, CDR2 SYDVKM. CDR3 region: CASIPDRGVLGANVLTF. CDR3 nucleotides: TGTGCCAGTATACCGGACAGGGGTGTTCTTGGGGCCAACGTCCTGACTTTC.